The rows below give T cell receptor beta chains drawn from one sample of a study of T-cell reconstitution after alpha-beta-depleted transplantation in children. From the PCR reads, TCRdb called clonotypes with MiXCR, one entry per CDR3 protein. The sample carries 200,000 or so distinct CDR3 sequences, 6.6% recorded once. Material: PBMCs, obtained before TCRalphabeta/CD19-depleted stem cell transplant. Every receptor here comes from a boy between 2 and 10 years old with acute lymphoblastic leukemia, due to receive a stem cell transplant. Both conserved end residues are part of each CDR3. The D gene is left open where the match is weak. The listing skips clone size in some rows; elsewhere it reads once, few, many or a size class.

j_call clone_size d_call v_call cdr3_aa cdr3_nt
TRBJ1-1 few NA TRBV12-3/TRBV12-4 CASSLSHPLNTEAFF TGTGCCAGCAGCCTATCGCACCCCTTGAACACTGAAGCTTTCTTT
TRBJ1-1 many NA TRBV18 CASSRDGTEAFF TGTGCCAGCTCACGGGACGGGACTGAAGCTTTCTTT
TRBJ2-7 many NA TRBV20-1 CSASPPGPWAYEQYF TGCAGTGCTAGCCCTCCGGGACCGTGGGCATACGAGCAGTACTTC
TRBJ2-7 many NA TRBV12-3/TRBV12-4 CASSLARVTYEQYF TGTGCCAGCAGTTTGGCCAGGGTTACCTACGAGCAGTACTTC
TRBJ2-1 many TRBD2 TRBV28 CACRPGLPGNEQFF TGTGCCTGTCGTCCGGGACTACCTGGGAATGAGCAGTTCTTC
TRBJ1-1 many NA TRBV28 CAITRGAGTEAFF TGTGCCATTACGCGGGGGGCGGGAACTGAAGCTTTCTTT
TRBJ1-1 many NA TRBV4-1 CASSQEREVLEAFF TGCGCCAGCAGCCAAGAAAGGGAAGTCCTGGAAGCTTTCTTT
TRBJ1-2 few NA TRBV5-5 CASSPITTVNNYGYTF TGTGCCAGCAGCCCCATAACGACAGTAAACAACTATGGCTACACCTTC
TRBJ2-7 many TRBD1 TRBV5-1 CASSLVGGQGQSEQYF TGCGCCAGCAGCTTGGTAGGAGGACAGGGCCAATCGGAGCAGTACTTC
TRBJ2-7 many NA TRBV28 CASSLGQLYEQYF TGTGCCAGCAGTTTAGGACAGCTCTACGAGCAGTACTTC
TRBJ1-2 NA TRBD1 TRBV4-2 CASSQDANRGHGYTF TGTGCCAGCAGCCAAGATGCCAACAGGGGGCACGGCTACACCTTC
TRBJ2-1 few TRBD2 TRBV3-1 CASSGAGGIRNEQFF TGTGCCAGCAGTGGAGCGGGAGGGATCAGAAATGAGCAGTTCTTC
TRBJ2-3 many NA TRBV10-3 CAITTSLGEIADTQYF TGTGCCATCACCACGTCCCTCGGGGAGATTGCAGATACGCAGTATTTT
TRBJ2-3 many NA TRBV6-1 CASSELGTYQSRPDTQYF TGTGCCAGCAGTGAACTCGGGACTTACCAGAGCCGACCAGATACGCAGTATTTT
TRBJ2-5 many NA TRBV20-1 CSARGVRETQYF TGCAGTGCCCGAGGTGTCCGGGAGACCCAGTACTTC
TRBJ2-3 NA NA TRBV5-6 CAMSPEWGTQSTDTQYF TGTGCCATGAGCCCAGAATGGGGGACCCAATCCACAGATACGCAGTATTTT
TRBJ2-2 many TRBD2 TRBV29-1 CSVASGAVDTGELFF TGCAGCGTTGCCAGCGGGGCTGTGGACACCGGGGAGCTGTTTTTT
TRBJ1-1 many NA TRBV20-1 CSAARVDTEAFF TGCAGTGCTGCCCGAGTTGACACTGAAGCTTTCTTT